One and the same sample provided the 27 T cell receptor beta chains below, sequenced in a study of Ad26.COV2.S vaccination and SARS-CoV-2 variants (dated by TCRdb to the early 2020s). Libraries were constructed by the immunoSEQ multiplex PCR assay. This is the immuneACCESS table as TCRdb keeps it, with only in-frame sequences that have V and J called. A part of the clones is gone; compared with another copy, unresolved V genes explain less than half, and the rest is unexplained. The table for this sample lists about 680,000 clones; about 90% of them were counted only once. The ten largest account for about 1.5% of the sample. The treatment or condition label on this specimen signifies: some 19 received Ad26.COV2.S at low or high dose, single or two shots; roughly five received placebo; per-sample allocation not given. For vaccine and placebo recipients, repertoires were sequenced using samples collected on day 63 after the first injection.

Here the sequenced sample was peripheral blood, taken in a trial of Ad26.COV2.S vaccine versus placebo. All receptors come from a person between 18 and 59 years old who received the Ad26.COV2.S COVID-19 vaccine or a placebo.

The rearrangement uses TRBV5-4 and TRBJ1-1; D is unresolved. From germline, CDR1 is SGHNT and CDR2 YYREEE (reference sequence). The germline V and J ends were trimmed by 0 bases and 5 bases, with 11 bases remaining between them. The CDR3 length is 14 residues. CDR3 region: CASSLADGVTEAFF. CDR3 DNA: TGTGCCAGCAGCTTGGCCGACGGGGTAACTGAAGCTTTCTTT.

CDR3 protein: CASRVEGTEAFF. The CDR3 DNA is TGTGCCAGCAGGGTGGAAGGCACTGAAGCTTTCTTT. The chain joins TRBV5-6 to TRBJ1-1; no firm D call. V lost 5 bases, J lost 4 bases, and 9 bases lay in between. CDR1 and CDR2 (germline): SGHDT, YYEEEE. The CDR3 is 12 residues long.

The rearrangement joins TRBV30 to TRBJ2-1; D gene uncertain. The CDR3 totals 11 residues. The germline CDR1 and CDR2 sequences are GTSNPN and SVGIG (reference sequence). With 6 bases removed from V and 6 bases from J, the gap between germline ends came to 9 bases. The CDR3 region is CACHTGNEQFF. DNA of the CDR3: TGTGCCTGCCATACGGGCAATGAGCAGTTCTTC. The complete variable domain, with remaining parts taken from reference TRBV30 and TRBJ2-1, reads SQTIHQWPATLVQPVGSPLSLECTVEGTSNPNLYWYRQAAGRGLQLLFYSVGIGQISSEVPQNLSASRPQDRQFILSSKKLLLSDSGFYLCACHTGNEQFFGPGTRLTVL.

The table lists this clone with a count of one. V usage is TRBV5-6 and J usage is TRBJ2-7, with 9 bases identical to TRBD2. Trimming cost V 4 bases and J 0 bases; bases outside gene matches: 5. The V gene's germline CDR1 is SGHDT and CDR2 YYEEEE. The CDR3 runs 15 residues. CDR3 loop: CASSGGRVSSYEQYF. Here the CDR3 DNA reads TGTGCCAGCAGCGGCGGGAGGGTAAGCTCCTACGAGCAGTACTTC.

The CDR3 is CASSGPGSEKLFF. In DNA, the CDR3 is TGTGCCAGCAGTGGACCTGGGAGTGAAAAACTGTTTTTT. The rearrangement joins TRBV2 to TRBJ1-4; D gene ambiguous. Germline V gene sequence: CDR1 SNHLY, CDR2 FYNNEI. The V end was cut by 4 bases, the J end by 7 bases, with 10 bases between. The CDR3 consists of 13 residues.

The chain has TRBV6-5 and TRBJ1-2, with unresolved D. This CDR3 has 14 residues. V shed 0 bases and J shed 10 bases, with 15 bases lying between them. The germline CDR1 and CDR2 sequences are MNHEY and SVGAGI. The CDR3: CASSYSKSALFYTF. The CDR3 DNA follows: TGTGCCAGCAGTTACTCGAAGTCGGCTCTCTTCTACACCTTC.

In this sample, this clone turned up a few times. CDR3 sequence reads: CASSIMGEGGNQPQHF. CDR3 DNA: TGTGCCAGTAGTATAATGGGGGAAGGCGGCAATCAGCCCCAGCATTTT. V is TRBV19 and J is TRBJ1-5, with D possibly being TRBD1 (5 bases). Trimming took 2 bases from V and 2 from J, leaving 13 bases between them. This CDR3 has 16 amino acids. From germline, CDR1 is LNHDA and CDR2 SQIVND (reference sequence).

The rearrangement uses TRBV4-2 and TRBJ2-7, with D maybe TRBD2 (6 bases). The CDR3 runs 13 residues. Germline V CDR1 and CDR2: LGHNA, YNFKEQ. The V gene lost 4 bases and the J gene lost 5 bases, with 12 bases spanning the gap. The DNA of the CDR3 is TGTGCCAGCAGCCCCCTAGGCGGGGACGAGCAGTACTTC. It specifies CASSPLGGDEQYF.

V and J are TRBV21-1 and TRBJ1-1; TRBD1 is the table's D call and was not checked against the DNA. TRBV21-1 is classified as a pseudogene. The CDR3 has 16 amino acids. The chain's CDR3 is CASSKTGPPPNTEAFF. In DNA, the CDR3 is TGTGCCAGCAGCAAGACAGGCCCCCCCCCGAACACTGAAGCTTTCTTT.

V and J are TRBV6-5 and TRBJ2-3; tentative D call: TRBD1 (5 bases). CDR3 length equals 16 residues. Trimming left V 0 bases short and J 0 bases short, with 10 bases between. Germline V gene data show CDR1 as MNHEY and CDR2 as SVGAGI. The CDR3 coding sequence is TGTGCCAGCAGTTACTCTGACAGTCCTAGCACAGATACGCAGTATTTT. Its translation is CASSYSDSPSTDTQYF.

The V and J genes are TRBV15 and TRBJ1-1; unclear D gene. There are 13 residues in the CDR3. Trimming left V 7 bases short and J 1 base short, with 10 bases between. The germline V gene has CDR1 LNHNV and CDR2 YYDKDF (reference sequence). The CDR3 protein is CATTPGANTEAFF. The DNA for the CDR3 is TGTGCCACCACCCCCGGAGCGAACACTGAAGCTTTCTTT.

The chain carries TRBV10-3 and TRBJ2-7, with D unresolved. V dropped 3 bases and J dropped 6 bases, with 9 bases sitting between them. Germline CDR1 is ENHRY and CDR2 is SYGVKD. This CDR3 comprises 12 residues. CDR3 DNA: TGTGCCATCAGTGATAGTGCTGCCGAGCAGTACTTC. It codes for CAISDSAAEQYF.

This chain links TRBV6-5 with TRBJ2-1; TRBD2 matches at 14 bases. Germline CDR1 reads MNHEY; CDR2 reads SVGAGI. The V and J ends lost 7 bases and 7 bases, in that order; junction bases with no gene match: 3. There are 14 residues in the CDR3. CDR3 coding DNA: TGTGCCAGCATCAGACTAGCGGGAGGGAATGAGCAGTTCTTC. It yields the protein CASIRLAGGNEQFF.

This chain links TRBV7-8 with TRBJ1-6; possibly TRBD1 for D (5 bases). The germline CDR1 and CDR2 sequences are SGHVS and FQNEAQ. Trimming removed 4 bases from V and 6 bases from J, with 16 bases in between. The length of the CDR3 is 16 residues. DNA for the CDR3: TGTGCCAGCAGCTCCTCCGACAGAGTTTTTAATTCACCCCTCCACTTT. Translated, it gives CASSSSDRVFNSPLHF.

The V and J genes are TRBV6-1 and TRBJ1-1, with TRBD1 matching 7 bases. Looked up from germline, CDR1 is MNHNS and CDR2 is SASEGT. This CDR3 comprises 17 residues. Trimming removed 3 bases from V and 0 bases from J; junction bases left unmatched: 10. In DNA, the CDR3 is TGTGCCAGCAGTGACCTCGGACAGGACTACTTGAACACTGAAGCTTTCTTT. Translated: CASSDLGQDYLNTEAFF.

The rearrangement joins TRBV3-1 (or the pseudogene TRBV3-2) to TRBJ2-7; no clear D. Between the trimmed V and J ends, which lost 0 bases and 0 bases, there was a span of 9 bases. Germline-derived CDR1 and CDR2 are LGHDT and YNNKEL (reference sequence). This CDR3 comprises 15 residues. The chain's CDR3 is CASSQDAKDSYEQYF. As DNA, the CDR3 is TGTGCCAGCAGCCAAGATGCAAAGGACTCCTACGAGCAGTACTTC.

The rearrangement links TRBV2 to TRBJ1-2; weak D call: TRBD1 (6 bases). In germline, CDR1 is SNHLY, CDR2 FYNNEI. The CDR3 is 14 residues long. Trimming removed 4 bases from V and 10 bases from J, with 19 bases in between. In nucleotides, the CDR3 is TGTGCCAGCAGTGTTGGGGGGGCGACCGGGTTCTACACCTTC. It yields the protein CASSVGGATGFYTF.

The chain has TRBV25-1 and TRBJ2-5, with D possibly being TRBD2 (5 bases). Looked up from germline, CDR1 is MGHDK and CDR2 is SYGVNS. The CDR3 sequence is 16 residues long. Trimming removed 4 bases from V and 5 bases from J, with 20 bases in between. CDR3 region: CASSGGWWGGRETQYF. As DNA, the CDR3 is TGTGCCAGCAGTGGCGGGTGGTGGGGTGGCCGGGAGACCCAGTACTTC.

The CDR3 sequence is CASSELGTGELFF. CDR3 bases: TGTGCCAGCAGTGAATTAGGCACCGGGGAGCTGTTTTTT. V usage is TRBV6-1 and J usage is TRBJ2-2; no clear D. The germline V and J ends were trimmed by 2 bases and 4 bases, with 5 bases remaining between them. CDR1 MNHNS and CDR2 SASEGT come from the germline V gene. This CDR3 is 13 amino acids long.

This sequence joins TRBV6-2 or TRBV6-3 and TRBJ1-5; D not resolved. The ends were cut back, 0 bases at V and 8 bases at J, with 11 bases in the middle. The CDR3 consists of 14 residues. CDR1 is MNHEY and CDR2 is SVGEGT in the germline V gene. CDR3 amino acids: CASSYSGHIKPQHF. Written as DNA, the CDR3 is TGTGCCAGCAGTTACTCGGGCCACATCAAGCCCCAGCATTTT.

The chain has TRBV11-3 and TRBJ1-2; TRBD1 aligns across 7 bases. Germline V lookup: CDR1 SGHNT, CDR2 YENEEA. V was pared by 4 bases and J by 5 bases, with 7 bases of the junction left unmatched. The CDR3 covers 14 residues. CDR3 loop: CASSYRGGAYGYTF. The CDR3 nucleotides are TGTGCCAGCAGCTATCGAGGGGGCGCTTATGGCTACACCTTC.

This sequence joins TRBV27 and TRBJ1-1; no clear D gene. The CDR3 length is 14 residues. Germline CDR1 is MNHEY and CDR2 is SMNVEV (reference sequence). V gave up 3 bases and J gave up 3 bases, with 11 bases separating them. CDR3 DNA: TGTGCCAGCAGTTTTCGAGGGATCTACACTGAAGCTTTCTTT. This codes for CASSFRGIYTEAFF.

The V call is TRBV27, the J call TRBJ2-3; D may be TRBD1 (6 bases). The CDR3 loop spans 14 amino acids. Germline V lookup: CDR1 MNHEY, CDR2 SMNVEV (reference sequence). The V and J ends lost 10 bases and 2 bases respectively, with 16 bases between them. CDR3 DNA: TGTGCCACTCGTACAGGGTTGGCCACAGATACGCAGTATTTT. This sequence encodes CATRTGLATDTQYF.

The chain joins TRBV6-2 or TRBV6-3 to TRBJ1-2; D gene unclear. Germline V gene sequence: CDR1 MNHEY, CDR2 SVGEGT. Trimming cost V 4 bases and J 4 bases, with 13 bases left between them. The CDR3 has 14 amino acids. The CDR3 spells CASSSPTVGYGYTF. In DNA form, the CDR3 reads TGTGCCAGCAGTTCTCCAACAGTCGGCTATGGCTACACCTTC.

The chain couples TRBV6-5 to TRBJ2-1; D uncertain. Trimming shortened V by 2 bases and J by 0 bases, and 5 bases separated the two germline ends. CDR1 MNHEY and CDR2 SVGAGI come from the germline V gene. This CDR3 region has 14 residues. The CDR3 nucleotides read TGTGCCAGCAGTTACGATGGCTCCTACAATGAGCAGTTCTTC. It encodes CASSYDGSYNEQFF.

V and J are TRBV12-3 or TRBV12-4 and TRBJ2-7, with D unresolved. With 0 bases removed from V and 5 bases from J, the gap between germline ends came to 5 bases. This CDR3 has 12 amino acids. CDR3 sequence reads: CASSLALDEQYF. The CDR3, as DNA: TGTGCCAGCAGTTTAGCGCTTGACGAGCAGTACTTC.

The chain links TRBV6-5 to TRBJ1-1, with unresolved D. CDR1 MNHEY and CDR2 SVGAGI come from the germline V gene. The CDR3 covers 14 residues. The V end was cut by 0 bases, the J end by 3 bases, with 8 bases between. CDR3 amino acids: CASSYSTGDTEAFF. Here the CDR3 DNA reads TGTGCCAGCAGTTACTCGACTGGGGACACTGAAGCTTTCTTT.